A selection of T cell receptor beta chains follows, all from one sample in a study of T cells in Graves' hyperthyroidism and ophthalmopathy. TCRdb recomputed calls from the multiplex PCR reads with MiXCR, one row per CDR3 protein. The sample has around 500,000 distinct CDR3 sequences; around 14% are singletons. Sequenced: blood. The receptors shown here come from a woman aged 18-29 years with Graves' hyperthyroidism. The conserved cysteine and the conserved F or W are not part of the CDR3 here. For some rows the clone size is stated as once, few or many, or as a class when expanded; others skip it.

V gene: TRBV9
J gene: TRBJ2-3
clone size: few
CDR3 protein: ASSVDLSGRTDTQY

V gene: TRBV7-9
J gene: TRBJ2-7
clone size: many
CDR3 protein: ASSLPSGAMEQY

V gene: TRBV10-3
J gene: TRBJ2-7
clone size: many
CDR3 protein: AISEPNPSRAYEQY

V gene: TRBV19
J gene: TRBJ1-1
clone size: many
CDR3 protein: ASSGLTGKFAEAF

V gene: TRBV27
J gene: TRBJ2-3
clone size: many
CDR3 protein: ASRPWDSTDTQY

V gene: TRBV28
J gene: TRBJ2-4
clone size: many
CDR3 protein: ASSLWGQGSATNIQY

V gene: TRBV6-1
J gene: TRBJ1-2
clone size: few
CDR3 protein: ASGRQGGYT

V gene: TRBV30
J gene: TRBJ2-3
clone size: many
CDR3 protein: AWNQQGSDTQY

V gene: TRBV3-1
J gene: TRBJ2-3
clone size: many
CDR3 protein: ASSQGGMDYSTDTQY

V gene: TRBV5-1
J gene: TRBJ1-1
clone size: -
CDR3 protein: ASSLWGIQNTEAF

V gene: TRBV11-2
J gene: TRBJ2-5
clone size: many
CDR3 protein: ASSLASTKETQY